Detailed here is one T cell receptor (beta chain). The data derive from a study of blood T cell repertoires in COVID-19. This CDR3 is built from 16 residues. CDR1 is MGHRA, CDR2 YSYEKL, per germline. Trimming cost V 0 bases and J 4 bases; bases outside gene matches: 7. The repertoire was sequenced with immunoSEQ multiplex PCR; TCRdb's copy has only in-frame clones and lacks some. The sample has hundreds of thousands of clones; around 84% are singletons. V is TRBV4-1 and J is TRBJ1-2; 8 bases align to TRBD1. Sequences were obtained from PBMCs or T cells enriched from blood (not recorded which). The sequence derives from a man aged 30 to 39 with acute COVID-19. This CDR3 is CASSQDPGQGTYGYTF. CDR3 in DNA: TGCGCCAGCAGCCAAGATCCTGGACAGGGCACCTATGGCTACACCTTC.